Each of the 25 T cell receptor beta chains below was sequenced from the same sample in a study of T cells after yellow fever vaccination. TCRdb re-analysed the 5' RACE reads in MiXCR, keeping a single row per CDR3 protein. This sample has hundreds of thousands of distinct CDR3 sequences, with roughly an eighth found just once. Material: PBMCs, obtained on the day of the yellow fever booster vaccination. The receptors here all came from a young man who received the YFV17D yellow fever vaccine.

The chain joins TRBV7-8 to TRBJ2-7, with D perhaps TRBD2 (5 bases). The CDR3 is 15 residues long. Trimming shortened V by 4 bases and J by 3 bases, and 16 bases separated the two germline ends. CDR1 is SGHVS, CDR2 FQNEAQ, per germline. The DNA for the CDR3 is TGTGCCAGCAGCTACGGAGCGGTCCGGGACTACGAGCAGTACTTC. As protein: CASSYGAVRDYEQYF.

This rearrangement joins TRBV7-8 to TRBJ2-3, with D perhaps given as TRBD1 or TRBD2 (5 bases each). Germline CDR1 and CDR2: SGHVS and FQNEAQ. This CDR3 is built from 17 residues. The V end lost 5 bases, the J end lost 2 bases, and 20 bases lay between the germline ends. CDR3 nucleotide sequence: TGTGCCAGCAGCGGCTTTCTTCTGCGAGGGGCCACAGATACGCAGTATTTT. This sequence encodes CASSGFLLRGATDTQYF.

V gene TRBV7-9 combines with J gene TRBJ2-1; perhaps TRBD2 as D (6 bases). There are 16 residues in the CDR3. Deletions cut 0 bases from V and 6 bases from J, with 15 bases between. Germline lookup yields CDR1 SEHNR and CDR2 FQNEAQ (reference sequence). CDR3: CASSLARGLALNEQFF. The CDR3 nucleotides are TGTGCCAGCAGCTTAGCGCGGGGACTGGCACTCAATGAGCAGTTCTTC.

The V and J genes are TRBV12-3 or TRBV12-4 and TRBJ1-2; D unresolved. The V end lost 7 bases, the J end lost 0 bases, and 18 bases lay between the germline ends. The CDR3 is 16 residues long. CDR3 residues: CASTPADLGANYGYTF. The CDR3 DNA follows: TGTGCCAGCACCCCCGCCGACCTAGGAGCTAACTATGGCTACACCTTC.

This clonotype was counted a few times. V gene TRBV20-1 combines with J gene TRBJ1-5; D may be TRBD1 (5 bases). V was cut by 6 bases and J by 4 bases, with 13 bases left in between. This CDR3 region has 13 residues. In germline, CDR1 is DFQATT, CDR2 SNEGSKA (reference sequence). The CDR3, as DNA: TGCAGTGCCTCACAAGGGGTAAATCAGCCCCAGCATTTT. Its protein is CSASQGVNQPQHF.

This clonotype was found a few times. The V gene is TRBV6-2 or TRBV6-3, the J gene TRBJ2-1; D is unclear. The CDR3 is made up of 15 amino acids. From germline, CDR1 is MNHEY and CDR2 SVGEGT. V lost 0 bases to trimming and J lost 8 bases, with 14 bases between them. CDR3 in amino acids: CASSYSTAGWDEQFF. In DNA, the CDR3 is TGTGCCAGCAGTTACTCGACGGCTGGGTGGGATGAGCAGTTCTTC.

V is TRBV12-3 or TRBV12-4 and J is TRBJ1-2, with TRBD1 as a possible D gene (6 bases). V was trimmed by 8 bases and J by 7 bases, leaving 29 bases between them. The CDR3 contains 17 residues. The CDR3 nucleotides are TGTGCCAGCCGGGCACGACAGGAATTCGGTTTGCGTGGTGGCTACACCTTC. Residues: CASRARQEFGLRGGYTF.

This clonotype was seen more than once but under ten times. V gene TRBV20-1 combines with J gene TRBJ2-2, with D perhaps matching TRBD1 (6 bases). V was trimmed by 2 bases and J by 5 bases, leaving 9 bases between them. This CDR3 is built from 13 residues. CDR1 and CDR2 from the germline V gene are DFQATT and SNEGSKA (reference sequence). The CDR3 nucleotides read TGCAGTGCTAGACAGGGGATTACCGGGGAGCTGTTTTTT. Translation: CSARQGITGELFF.

This clonotype was found a few times. The rearrangement uses TRBV21-1 and TRBJ2-2; the table gives TRBD1 as D, unverified against the DNA. TRBV21-1 is an annotated pseudogene. The CDR3 has 16 residues. The CDR3 nucleotides are TGTGCCAGCAGCGAATGTGAGGGACAGGGGGTCGGGGAGCTGTTTTTT. It translates to CASSECEGQGVGELFF.

This clonotype showed up just a few times. This chain connects TRBV6-1 to TRBJ2-7, with D possibly matching TRBD1 (6 bases). Germline assignment: CDR1 MNHNS and CDR2 SASEGT. The V end was cut by 9 bases, the J end by 4 bases, with 16 bases between. The CDR3 contains 13 residues. The DNA for the CDR3 is TGTGCCAGTACAGACAGGTGGTTGTACGAGCAGTACTTC. Amino acid sequence: CASTDRWLYEQYF.

The genes are TRBV7-2 and TRBJ1-1; possibly TRBD1 for D (6 bases). CDR3 size: 14 residues. The V gene's germline CDR1 is SGHTA and CDR2 FQGNSA. The V gene lost 1 base and the J gene lost 6 bases, with 12 bases spanning the gap. CDR3 protein: CASSLVYRDAEAFF. The CDR3 coding sequence is TGTGCCAGCAGCTTAGTTTACAGGGATGCTGAAGCTTTCTTT.

This clonotype came up a few times. The chain uses TRBV6-2 or TRBV6-3 and TRBJ2-1, with 12 positions matching TRBD2. Per germline, CDR1 MNHEY and CDR2 SVGEGT. V dropped 5 bases and J dropped 7; count of bases not matched to a gene: 0. This CDR3 comprises 13 residues. CDR3 nucleotide sequence: TGTGCCAGCAGTGGGACTAGCGGGAATGAGCAGTTCTTC. This translates into CASSGTSGNEQFF.

V is TRBV20-1 and J is TRBJ2-5; D is possibly TRBD2 (6 bases). V was clipped by 6 bases and J by 2 bases, with 19 bases between them. Germline V gene sequence: CDR1 DFQATT, CDR2 SNEGSKA (reference sequence). The CDR3 runs 15 residues. CDR3 DNA: TGCAGTGCGACCACAATCGGGACTTCTCAAGAGACCCAGTACTTC. This sequence encodes CSATTIGTSQETQYF.

This clonotype was seen a few times. The V and J genes are TRBV29-1 and TRBJ1-1, with D possibly being TRBD1 (5 bases). CDR3 length: 12 amino acids. Between the trimmed V and J ends, which lost 6 bases and 3 bases, there was a span of 11 bases. Germline CDR1 is SQVTM and CDR2 is ANQGSEA. The CDR3 DNA is TGCAGCGTCGGAACAGGAGACACTGAAGCTTTCTTT. Protein: CSVGTGDTEAFF.

This clonotype was seen a few times. The chain couples TRBV15 to TRBJ1-5; D might be TRBD1 (6 bases). The CDR3 is 14 amino acids. In germline, CDR1 is LNHNV, CDR2 YYDKDF (reference sequence). V lost 0 bases to trimming and J lost 8 bases, with 11 bases between them. The CDR3 sequence is CATSRDIGGEPQHF. The DNA for the CDR3 is TGTGCCACCAGCAGAGATATCGGGGGCGAGCCCCAGCATTTT.

The genes are TRBV4-2 and TRBJ2-5, with TRBD2 identical over 8 bases. Germline V gene sequence: CDR1 LGHNA, CDR2 YNFKEQ. This CDR3 is built from 15 residues. V dropped 1 base and J dropped 5; count of bases not matched to a gene: 6. The CDR3 sequence is CASSQGSGMEETQYF. DNA of the CDR3: TGTGCCAGCAGCCAAGGTAGCGGGATGGAGGAGACCCAGTACTTC.

The chain has TRBV20-1 and TRBJ2-7; a weak D match, TRBD1 (6 bases). CDR1 is DFQATT and CDR2 is SNEGSKA in the germline V gene (reference sequence). The CDR3 sequence is 14 residues long. Trimming took off 4 bases at V and 0 bases at J, with 13 bases between the two ends. The CDR3 is CSATGTPSSYEQYF. The CDR3 DNA is TGCAGTGCTACCGGGACACCGAGCTCCTACGAGCAGTACTTC.

In its sample, this clonotype was seen many times. The chain combines TRBV6-1 with TRBJ2-7; possibly TRBD2 for D (6 bases). Germline CDR1 reads MNHNS; CDR2 reads SASEGT. The V gene lost 1 base and the J gene lost 4 bases, with 14 bases spanning the gap. This CDR3 region has 15 residues. The DNA of the CDR3 is TGTGCCAGCAGTGAAGTTTCCGGGAGCCATTACGAGCAGTACTTC. It specifies CASSEVSGSHYEQYF.

This clonotype was seen at least ten times. The chain uses TRBV6-6 and TRBJ2-1; no definite D call. Germline CDR1 MNHNY, CDR2 SVGAGI (reference sequence). The length of the CDR3 is 11 residues. The V gene lost 8 bases and the J gene lost 3 bases, with 5 bases spanning the gap. The CDR3 region is CASVGYNEQFF. CDR3 nucleotides: TGTGCCAGCGTCGGCTACAATGAGCAGTTCTTC.

This clonotype was seen a few times. The CDR3: CSAGGGRGTDTQYF. The CDR3, as DNA: TGCAGCGCGGGGGGCGGGAGAGGGACAGATACGCAGTATTTT. The V and J genes are TRBV29-1 and TRBJ2-3, with a possible D match to TRBD2 (7 bases). The CDR3 has 14 amino acids. V was cut by 7 bases and J by 3 bases, with 17 bases left in between. CDR1 and CDR2 from the germline V gene are SQVTM and ANQGSEA.

In its sample, this clonotype was seen a few times. The chain recombines TRBV20-1 with TRBJ2-3, with D unclear. Trimming shortened V by 4 bases and J by 4 bases, and 21 bases separated the two germline ends. The CDR3 runs to 16 residues. In germline, CDR1 is DFQATT, CDR2 SNEGSKA (reference sequence). The CDR3 here is CSATSLRLAVADTQYF. The CDR3 DNA reads TGCAGTGCTACCTCCCTTAGGCTCGCGGTTGCAGATACGCAGTATTTT.

Only a few counts were recorded for this clonotype. This chain uses TRBV2 with TRBJ2-5; 9 nucleotides line up with TRBD2. This CDR3 is 14 amino acids long. The V segment lost 7 bases and the J segment 5 bases; nucleotides outside the gene matches: 8. Germline loops: CDR1 SNHLY, CDR2 FYNNEI. This CDR3 reads CASTTSGPSETQYF. In DNA form, the CDR3 reads TGTGCCAGCACGACTAGCGGACCAAGTGAGACCCAGTACTTC. Full variable domain (outside the CDR3, taken from reference TRBV2 and TRBJ2-5): EPEVTQTPSHQVTQMGQEVILRCVPISNHLYFYWYRQILGQKVEFLVSFYNNEISEKSEIFDDQFSVERPDGSNFTLKIRSTKLEDSAMYFCASTTSGPSETQYFGPGTRLLVL.

The V and J genes are TRBV5-1 and TRBJ2-7; 8 bases fit TRBD1. Trimming cost V 4 bases and J 2 bases; bases outside gene matches: 11. Germline CDR1 reads SGHRS; CDR2 reads YFSETQ. The CDR3 length is 16 residues. This chain's CDR3 is CASSEGGGQVTYEQYF. The CDR3 DNA sequence: TGCGCCAGCAGCGAGGGTGGGGGACAGGTCACCTACGAGCAGTACTTC.

This clonotype was detected ten times or more. This sequence joins TRBV5-1 and TRBJ2-3; a possible D gene is TRBD1 (5 bases). This CDR3 spans 14 amino acids. V lost 2 bases and J 1 base, leaving 8 bases between the germline ends. CDR1 is SGHRS and CDR2 is YFSETQ in the germline V gene. The CDR3, as DNA: TGCGCCAGCAGCTTAAAAGGGGGCACAGATACGCAGTATTTT. Translated, it gives CASSLKGGTDTQYF.

Many counts were recorded for this clonotype. This sequence joins TRBV7-2 and TRBJ2-5; D unresolved. The ends were cut back, 4 bases at V and 1 base at J, with 10 bases in the middle. Germline lookup yields CDR1 SGHTA and CDR2 FQGNSA. This CDR3 spans 14 amino acids. The CDR3 nucleotides read TGTGCCAGCAGCTCAGACGGCGGCCAAGAGACCCAGTACTTC. Its protein product is CASSSDGGQETQYF. Filled out from reference TRBV7-2 and TRBJ2-5, the complete variable domain reads GAGVSQSPSNKVTEKGKDVELRCDPISGHTALYWYRQSLGQGLEFLIYFQGNSAPDKSGLPSDRFSAERTGGSVSTLTIQRTQQEDSAVYLCASSSDGGQETQYFGPGTRLLVL.